These 31 T cell receptor beta chains originate from one sample sequenced in a study of blood T cell repertoires in COVID-19. This table comes from immunoSEQ multiplex PCR, and its TCRdb copy is limited to in-frame clones, with some not included. Here the sample spans around 390,000 clones, 85% to 90% being singletons. The material sequenced was PBMCs or T cells enriched from blood (not recorded which). The source of these receptors is a woman in her fifties or sixties who had recovered from COVID-19.

The gene calls are TRBV4-1 and TRBJ1-3; TRBD1 might be the D (5 bases). The CDR3 loop spans 16 amino acids. The germline V and J ends were trimmed by 1 base and 4 bases, with 14 bases remaining between them. Germline V gene lookup returns CDR1 MGHRA and CDR2 YSYEKL. In DNA, the CDR3 is TGCGCCAGCAGCCAAGGAGAACAGGCGACGGGAAACACCATATATTTT. Translating it yields CASSQGEQATGNTIYF.

The chain has TRBV28 and TRBJ1-4; 8 positions agree with TRBD1. The ends lost 5 bases at V and 6 bases at J; junction bases unmatched: 11. Germline loops: CDR1 MDHEN, CDR2 SYDVKM. This CDR3 region has 16 residues. CDR3 DNA sequence: TGTGCCAGCAGTGGACCCGGGGACAGGCCTTATGAAAAACTGTTTTTT. It codes for CASSGPGDRPYEKLFF.

The chain recombines TRBV11-2 with TRBJ2-6; TRBD2 is a possible D gene (6 bases). The V gene lost 5 bases and the J gene lost 4 bases, with 12 bases spanning the gap. Germline CDR1 SGHAT, CDR2 FQNNGV. The CDR3 is 15 residues long. CDR3 protein: CASSPAGTGANVLTF. Here the CDR3 DNA reads TGTGCCAGCAGCCCCGCGGGGACCGGGGCCAACGTCCTGACTTTC.

For the CDR3, the DNA is TGTGCCAGCAGCCACTGGGAGGGGAACACTGAAGCTTTCTTT. Protein: CASSHWEGNTEAFF. The V and J genes are TRBV13 and TRBJ1-1; D gene uncertain. The CDR3 sequence is 14 residues long. CDR1 is PRHDT and CDR2 is FYEKMQ in the germline V gene (reference sequence). The germline V and J ends were trimmed by 5 bases and 1 base, with 11 bases remaining between them.

The chain joins TRBV2 to TRBJ2-3; 8 nucleotides align to TRBD2. Unmatched junction bases numbered 6, after V lost 8 bases and J lost 14 bases. Germline V lookup: CDR1 SNHLY, CDR2 FYNNEI. CDR3 length equals 10 residues. The CDR3 region is CASYGGAMYF. For the CDR3, the DNA is TGTGCCAGCTACGGGGGGGCTATGTATTTT.

For the CDR3, the DNA is TGCAGCGTTGTGGCAGTCGGAGAGTTCAGCTATGGCTACACCTTC. Encoded protein: CSVVAVGEFSYGYTF. The chain couples TRBV29-1 to TRBJ1-2; D not resolved. This CDR3 has 15 residues. V gave up 4 bases and J gave up 4 bases, with 19 bases separating them. CDR1 is SQVTM and CDR2 is ANQGSEA in the germline V gene.

The V and J genes are TRBV7-2 and TRBJ2-1, with D unclear. The length of the CDR3 is 15 residues. Germline V lookup: CDR1 SGHTA, CDR2 FQGNSA. The V and J ends lost 5 bases and 0 bases respectively, with 11 bases between them. The CDR3 bases are TGTGCCAGCAGCGACGGAGTGGTCTCCTACAATGAGCAGTTCTTC. Protein sequence: CASSDGVVSYNEQFF.

This rearrangement joins TRBV7-9 to TRBJ1-5; the D gene is possibly TRBD1 (5 bases). This CDR3 region has 15 residues. In germline, CDR1 is SEHNR, CDR2 FQNEAQ (reference sequence). Trimming shortened V by 5 bases and J by 4 bases, and 15 bases separated the two germline ends. The CDR3 DNA reads as TGTGCCAGCAGCGTGCAGGGTGCTGGAAATCAGCCCCAGCATTTT. Protein: CASSVQGAGNQPQHF.

The chain is built from TRBV10-3 and TRBJ2-3; the D gene is possibly TRBD1 (7 bases). The CDR3 sequence is 15 residues long. V lost 3 bases and J lost 5, with 15 bases in between. CDR1 is ENHRY and CDR2 is SYGVKD in the germline V gene. This CDR3 reads CAISEPGGSVDTQYF. The CDR3, as DNA: TGTGCCATCAGTGAACCAGGGGGGAGCGTAGATACGCAGTATTTT.

This chain connects TRBV5-1 to TRBJ2-3; D may be TRBD2 (5 bases). The CDR3 contains 16 residues. V was clipped by 0 bases and J by 6 bases, with 17 bases between them. Germline V CDR1 and CDR2: SGHRS, YFSETQ. CDR3 in DNA: TGCGCCAGCAGCTTGGTTTCCGGGGTTGGGGTGGATACGCAGTATTTT. It yields the protein CASSLVSGVGVDTQYF.

The rearrangement uses TRBV7-9 and TRBJ1-4; D perhaps matches TRBD1 (5 bases). Trimming cost V 5 bases and J 6 bases, with 22 bases left between them. Germline V gives CDR1 SEHNR, CDR2 FQNEAQ (reference sequence). The CDR3 has 17 residues. The CDR3 loop is CASSPRQHQTRDEKLFF. CDR3 in DNA: TGTGCCAGCAGCCCAAGACAGCACCAGACGCGAGATGAAAAACTGTTTTTT.

The table lists this clone with a few counts. The chain couples TRBV7-2 to TRBJ1-1; weak D call: TRBD1 (5 bases). The CDR3 extends over 14 amino acids. With 1 base removed from V and 1 base from J, the gap between germline ends came to 7 bases. Germline values: CDR1 SGHTA, CDR2 FQGNSA. Here the CDR3 DNA reads TGTGCCAGCAGCTTAGGGACAACGAACACTGAAGCTTTCTTT. Its protein product is CASSLGTTNTEAFF.

V gene TRBV29-1 combines with J gene TRBJ2-5; tentatively, D is TRBD2 (5 bases). Per germline, CDR1 SQVTM and CDR2 ANQGSEA. V was pared by 3 bases and J by 4 bases, with 18 bases between. This CDR3 is 15 amino acids long. This chain's CDR3 is CSVEFSRAAGETQYF. The CDR3 nucleotides are TGCAGCGTTGAGTTTAGTAGGGCGGCGGGAGAGACCCAGTACTTC.

CDR3 in DNA: TGTGCCAGCAGCCGACAGGGACGCTATGGCTACACCTTC. Translation: CASSRQGRYGYTF. The gene calls are TRBV7-9 and TRBJ1-2; TRBD1 matches at 7 bases. The CDR3 extends over 13 amino acids. V shed 5 bases, J shed 4 bases, and the junction held 4 bases outside the gene matches. From germline, CDR1 is SEHNR and CDR2 FQNEAQ (reference sequence).

The chain combines TRBV15 with TRBJ1-4, with TRBD1 matching 11 bases. The V and J ends lost 3 bases and 7 bases, in that order; junction bases with no gene match: 7. Per germline, CDR1 LNHNV and CDR2 YYDKDF (reference sequence). CDR3 length: 16 amino acids. The CDR3 protein is CATSSGQGALFEKLFF. DNA for the CDR3: TGTGCCACCAGCAGTGGACAGGGGGCATTGTTTGAAAAACTGTTTTTT.

This clone has just one count. This chain uses TRBV4-1 with TRBJ1-5, with a weak D call TRBD1 (6 bases). This CDR3 contains 15 residues. Per the germline V gene, CDR1 is MGHRA and CDR2 is YSYEKL. V shed 0 bases and J shed 3 bases, with 9 bases lying between them. CDR3: CASSQEGQPNQPQHF. The CDR3 nucleotides are TGCGCCAGCAGCCAAGAAGGACAGCCCAATCAGCCCCAGCATTTT.

This sequence joins TRBV5-1 and TRBJ1-2; D gene ambiguous. Trimming removed 1 base from V and 5 bases from J, with 6 bases in between. Germline CDR1 reads SGHRS; CDR2 reads YFSETQ. CDR3 length: 12 amino acids. The CDR3 loop reads CASSLNTYGYTF. The CDR3 DNA reads TGCGCCAGCAGCTTGAATACATATGGCTACACCTTC.

The chain couples TRBV4-1 to TRBJ2-7; 9 bases map to TRBD1. Per germline, CDR1 MGHRA and CDR2 YSYEKL. The V and J ends lost 4 bases and 6 bases, in that order; junction bases with no gene match: 7. The CDR3 is 14 amino acids. This CDR3 reads CASSRGTGLSEQYF. In nucleotides, the CDR3 is TGCGCCAGCAGCCGAGGGACAGGGTTAAGCGAGCAGTACTTC.

The chain is built from TRBV19 and TRBJ2-7, with D maybe TRBD2 (6 bases). V lost 7 bases to trimming and J lost 7 bases, with 14 bases between them. Germline V gene data show CDR1 as LNHDA and CDR2 as SQIVND (reference sequence). The CDR3 length is 12 residues. CDR3 sequence: CASTQFGGEQYF. For the CDR3, the DNA is TGTGCCAGTACCCAATTTGGGGGGGAGCAGTACTTC.

V is TRBV4-2 and J is TRBJ2-1, with TRBD1 matching 9 bases. V shed 0 bases and J 6 bases; nucleotides not matched to a gene: 0. This CDR3 contains 14 residues. CDR1 and CDR2 from the germline V gene are LGHNA and YNFKEQ. CDR3 nucleotides: TGTGCCAGCAGCCAAGAGGGACAGGGCAATGAGCAGTTCTTC. Translating gives CASSQEGQGNEQFF.

This chain connects TRBV10-2 to TRBJ1-1; TRBD1 might be the D (6 bases). Germline values: CDR1 WSHSY, CDR2 SAAADI. CDR3 length: 12 residues. V was cut by 7 bases and J by 5 bases, with 11 bases left in between. CDR3 nucleotide sequence: TGCGCCAGCACCCAGGGGAAAACTGAAGCTTTCTTT. Residues: CASTQGKTEAFF.

The rearrangement links TRBV2 to TRBJ2-7; 7 bases are a match to TRBD1. Trimming cost V 5 bases and J 6 bases; bases outside gene matches: 10. The CDR3 covers 14 residues. Germline CDR1 is SNHLY and CDR2 is FYNNEI. CDR3 DNA sequence: TGTGCCAGCAGTCCGGGACAGAGCGTACGCGAGCAGTACTTC. The encoded protein is CASSPGQSVREQYF.

The CDR3 here is CASSMAYGYTF. The CDR3 region has the DNA TGTGCCAGTAGTATGGCCTATGGCTACACCTTC. The chain links TRBV19 to TRBJ1-2; D ambiguous. Germline V gives CDR1 LNHDA, CDR2 SQIVND (reference sequence). V was clipped by 3 bases and J by 4 bases, with 3 bases between them. The CDR3 runs 11 residues.

This chain joins TRBV25-1 and TRBJ1-4; 8 nucleotides align to TRBD1. Germline CDR1 and CDR2: MGHDK and SYGVNS. Unmatched junction bases numbered 6, after V lost 4 bases and J lost 8 bases. The CDR3 loop spans 14 amino acids. The CDR3 loop reads CASSGTGSGEKLFF. The CDR3 DNA sequence: TGTGCCAGCAGTGGGACAGGGAGTGGCGAAAAACTGTTTTTT. Looking up the rest from reference TRBV25-1 and TRBJ1-4 gives the full variable domain: EADIYQTPRYLVIGTGKKITLECSQTMGHDKMYWYQQDPGMELHLIHYSYGVNSTEKGDLSSESTVSRIRTEHFPLTLESARPSHTSQYLCASSGTGSGEKLFFGSGTQLSVL.

The gene calls are TRBV28 and TRBJ1-1; D remains unclear. Germline assignment: CDR1 MDHEN and CDR2 SYDVKM. V was shortened by 6 bases and J by 4 bases, with 15 bases between the two germline ends. The CDR3 has 14 amino acids. The CDR3: CASSSETRRTEAFF. Here the CDR3 DNA reads TGTGCCAGCAGCTCTGAAACCAGGCGCACTGAAGCTTTCTTT.

This clone occurred once. J is TRBJ1-6 and V is TRBV19; D might be TRBD1 (6 bases). V lost 6 bases, J lost 3 bases, and 15 bases lay in between. This CDR3 is built from 16 residues. Germline V gene data show CDR1 as LNHDA and CDR2 as SQIVND (reference sequence). The CDR3 nucleotides read TGTGCCAGTAGCCCCGGGACAAGGCTCTATAATTCACCCCTCCACTTT. It yields the protein CASSPGTRLYNSPLHF.

The chain combines TRBV30 with TRBJ2-5; weak D call: TRBD1 (6 bases). Per the germline V gene, CDR1 is GTSNPN and CDR2 is SVGIG (reference sequence). With 5 bases removed from V and 5 bases from J, the gap between germline ends came to 15 bases. The CDR3 totals 13 residues. For the CDR3, the DNA is TGTGCCTGGGAAGAAGGCCAGGGGGAGACCCAGTACTTC. Amino acid sequence: CAWEEGQGETQYF.

V is TRBV4-3 and J is TRBJ1-6; D call uncertain. This CDR3 spans 14 amino acids. Germline CDR1 LGHNA, CDR2 YSLEER. Trimming shortened V by 8 bases and J by 0 bases, and 8 bases separated the two germline ends. CDR3 sequence (DNA): TGCGCCAGCTCTGGCAGCTCCTATAATTCACCCCTCCACTTT. Translation: CASSGSSYNSPLHF.

This clone was recorded a few times. The chain combines TRBV5-6 with TRBJ2-2, with 8 bases matching TRBD1. CDR3 length equals 13 residues. Per germline, CDR1 SGHDT and CDR2 YYEEEE. V lost 4 bases, J lost 6 bases, and 2 bases stayed unmatched. The CDR3 DNA follows: TGTGCCAGCAGCCCGACAGGGGCCGGGGAGCTGTTTTTT. Protein product: CASSPTGAGELFF.

V is TRBV5-1 and J is TRBJ1-1; TRBD1 is a possible D gene (5 bases). The CDR3 sequence is 13 residues long. V shed 4 bases and J shed 8 bases, with 15 bases lying between them. CDR1 and CDR2 from the germline V gene are SGHRS and YFSETQ. Here the CDR3 reads CASSGRGDGEAFF. CDR3 nucleotide sequence: TGCGCCAGCAGCGGTCGGGGGGACGGAGAAGCTTTCTTT.

The chain has TRBV28 and TRBJ2-7; TRBD1 agrees at 10 bases. The J segment lost 9 bases and the V segment lost 6 bases, leaving 5 bases of the junction unmatched. The germline V gene encodes CDR1 MDHEN and CDR2 SYDVKM. The CDR3 extends over 12 amino acids. In DNA, the CDR3 is TGTGCCAGCAGCACCGGGACAGGGGTGCAGTACTTC. This codes for CASSTGTGVQYF.